One sample yielded the 16 T cell receptor beta chains listed below, sequenced in a study of neurological immune-mediated disorders. TCRdb recomputed calls from the 5' RACE reads with MiXCR, one row per CDR3 protein. The data contain approximately 49,000 distinct CDR3 sequences, roughly 10% of them singletons. Time point meaning: longitudinal time-point 1 (baseline). The sample comprised PBMCs. The source of these receptors is a woman aged 40 to 55 in good health.

For this clonotype: A junction end diverges from the germline sequence, so it may reflect a read error. The gene calls are TRBV12-3 or TRBV12-4 and TRBJ2-1; no reliable D call. The CDR3 runs to 13 residues. This CDR3 reads CASSLSRAGELFF. CDR3 sequence (DNA): TGTGCCAGCAGTTTATCGAGAGCCGGTGAGCTGTTCTTC.

The chain recombines TRBV5-1 with TRBJ2-4, with D maybe TRBD2 (6 bases). CDR1 is SGHRS, CDR2 YFSETQ, per germline. There are 17 residues in the CDR3. Deletions cut 0 bases from V and 8 bases from J, with 21 bases between. DNA for the CDR3: TGCGCCAGCAGCTTGGGGGGGGTTTTGTCGATTAGGGACATTCAGTACTTC. It codes for CASSLGGVLSIRDIQYF. The full variable domain, completed using reference TRBV5-1 and TRBJ2-4, is KAGVTQTPRYLIKTRGQQVTLSCSPISGHRSVSWYQQTPGQGLQFLFEYFSETQRNKGNFPGRFSGRQFSNSRSEMNVSTLELGDSALYLCASSLGGVLSIRDIQYFGAGTRLSVL.

This clonotype was detected many times. The chain uses TRBV25-1 and TRBJ2-7; no reliable D call. V was pared by 4 bases and J by 4 bases, with 5 bases between. The CDR3 consists of 11 residues. CDR1 and CDR2 (germline): MGHDK, SYGVNS. The CDR3 DNA is TGTGCCAGCAGTGGGGCTTACGAGCAGTACTTC. Amino acids: CASSGAYEQYF.

This clonotype was seen repeatedly, ten times or more. The genes are TRBV15 and TRBJ1-5; 10 bases map to TRBD1. The germline V gene has CDR1 LNHNV and CDR2 YYDKDF (reference sequence). The CDR3 contains 15 residues. V was clipped by 2 bases and J by 7 bases; unmatched bases: 5. The CDR3 DNA reads TGTGCCACCAGCAGACCCGGGACAGGGGTACAGCCCCAGCATTTT. Translation: CATSRPGTGVQPQHF.

The sample holds many counts of this clonotype. The CDR3 coding sequence is TGCAGTGCTAGAGGTGGGGCAGGATCGGACACTGAAGCTTTCTTT. Translating gives CSARGGAGSDTEAFF. The chain has TRBV20-1 and TRBJ1-1; D possibly corresponds to TRBD1 (5 bases). V lost 1 base, J lost 3 bases, and 15 bases lay in between. The CDR3 contains 15 residues. Germline CDR1 reads DFQATT; CDR2 reads SNEGSKA (reference sequence).

This clonotype showed up many times. The rearrangement joins TRBV7-2 to TRBJ2-7; TRBD1 is a possible D gene (5 bases). Between the trimmed V and J ends, which lost 3 bases and 0 bases, there was a span of 9 bases. Germline V gene lookup returns CDR1 SGHTA and CDR2 FQGNSA. The CDR3 runs to 14 residues. The CDR3 protein is CASSFQGVSYEQYF. The CDR3 DNA reads TGTGCCAGCAGCTTCCAGGGCGTCTCCTACGAGCAGTACTTC.

In this sample, this clonotype turned up many times. The chain couples TRBV6-2 or TRBV6-3 to TRBJ2-1, with 12 positions matching TRBD2. The CDR3 consists of 15 residues. Unmatched junction bases numbered 9, after V lost 6 bases and J lost 9 bases. Germline V CDR1 and CDR2: MNHEY, SVGEGT. The CDR3: CASSWGLAGGGEQFF. Here the CDR3 DNA reads TGTGCCAGCAGCTGGGGACTAGCGGGCGGGGGTGAGCAGTTCTTC.

With respect to this clonotype: A read error may explain this, as a much larger clone is one base away. The CDR3 loop is CSASPGGDNYGYTF. CDR3 in DNA: TGCAGTGCTAGTCCCGGGGGCGATAACTATGGCTACACCTTC. The chain joins TRBV20-1 to TRBJ1-2, with D perhaps matching TRBD1 (6 bases). Germline V CDR1 and CDR2: DFQATT, SNEGSKA (reference sequence). The CDR3 extends over 14 amino acids. V was shortened by 3 bases and J by 1 base, with 12 bases between the two germline ends.

This clonotype was counted at least ten times. The V gene is TRBV20-1, the J gene TRBJ1-1, with 9 positions matching TRBD1. V lost 5 bases and J lost 7; bases outside the gene matches: 11. CDR1 DFQATT and CDR2 SNEGSKA come from the germline V gene (reference sequence). This CDR3 has 14 amino acids. The CDR3 is CSAPQGAERGEAFF. CDR3 DNA: TGCAGTGCTCCACAGGGGGCGGAACGTGGTGAAGCTTTCTTT.

The CDR3 DNA sequence: TGTGCCAGCAGCTACGTTAGCTCGGGAAGCCCAGATACGCAGTATTTT. It encodes CASSYVSSGSPDTQYF. V and J are TRBV7-6 and TRBJ2-3; maybe TRBD2 (5 bases). This CDR3 has 16 amino acids. Trimming pared 4 bases from V and 4 bases from J, leaving 18 bases between. Looked up from germline, CDR1 is SGHVS and CDR2 is FNYEAQ.

This clonotype was counted many times. The chain couples TRBV20-1 to TRBJ2-5, with D unclear. CDR3 size: 13 residues. The germline V gene encodes CDR1 DFQATT and CDR2 SNEGSKA (reference sequence). V dropped 6 bases and J dropped 0 bases, with 11 bases sitting between them. The CDR3 nucleotides are TGCAGTGCCATCGATTCACACCAAGAGACCCAGTACTTC. It encodes CSAIDSHQETQYF.

This clonotype was counted many times. J is TRBJ1-5 and V is TRBV7-8; D might be TRBD1 (6 bases). Trimming took off 7 bases at V and 10 bases at J, with 20 bases between the two ends. Germline CDR1 is SGHVS and CDR2 is FQNEAQ. CDR3 length: 14 amino acids. The CDR3 nucleotides are TGTGCCAGCACCGACGGGGGGGGGCTGGGTCCCCAGCATTTT. Translation: CASTDGGGLGPQHF.

This clonotype was recorded many times. The CDR3 spells CASSQALASPIEETQYF. The CDR3 nucleotides read TGCGCCAGCAGCCAAGCTCTGGCTAGCCCCATAGAAGAGACCCAGTACTTC. The V call is TRBV4-3, the J call TRBJ2-5; possibly TRBD2 for D (5 bases). Germline V CDR1 and CDR2: LGHNA, YSLEER. The CDR3 is 17 residues long. The V and J ends lost 1 base and 3 bases respectively, with 18 bases between them.

This clonotype was seen ten or more times. V and J are TRBV10-3 and TRBJ2-5, with TRBD1 matching over 7 bases. The trim removed 4 bases at V and 4 bases at J, leaving 12 bases unmatched. Germline values: CDR1 ENHRY, CDR2 SYGVKD. The CDR3 consists of 16 residues. The CDR3 is CAISANAGGSPETQYF. The CDR3 DNA follows: TGTGCCATCAGTGCGAATGCAGGGGGTTCTCCAGAGACCCAGTACTTC.

This clonotype has a count of ten or more. The genes are TRBV12-3 or TRBV12-4 and TRBJ2-1; D uncertain. V lost 2 bases and J 5 bases, leaving 7 bases between the germline ends. This CDR3 region has 13 residues. The CDR3 coding sequence is TGTGCCAGCAGTTTATCTGGAAACAATGAGCAGTTCTTC. Its translation is CASSLSGNNEQFF.

This clonotype was observed many times. The rearrangement joins TRBV12-3 or TRBV12-4 to TRBJ2-7; D is unclear. The V and J ends lost 5 bases and 2 bases respectively, with 16 bases between them. There are 15 residues in the CDR3. The CDR3 is CASSEQGQAAYEQYF. The CDR3, as DNA: TGTGCCAGCAGTGAACAAGGGCAGGCCGCCTACGAGCAGTACTTC.